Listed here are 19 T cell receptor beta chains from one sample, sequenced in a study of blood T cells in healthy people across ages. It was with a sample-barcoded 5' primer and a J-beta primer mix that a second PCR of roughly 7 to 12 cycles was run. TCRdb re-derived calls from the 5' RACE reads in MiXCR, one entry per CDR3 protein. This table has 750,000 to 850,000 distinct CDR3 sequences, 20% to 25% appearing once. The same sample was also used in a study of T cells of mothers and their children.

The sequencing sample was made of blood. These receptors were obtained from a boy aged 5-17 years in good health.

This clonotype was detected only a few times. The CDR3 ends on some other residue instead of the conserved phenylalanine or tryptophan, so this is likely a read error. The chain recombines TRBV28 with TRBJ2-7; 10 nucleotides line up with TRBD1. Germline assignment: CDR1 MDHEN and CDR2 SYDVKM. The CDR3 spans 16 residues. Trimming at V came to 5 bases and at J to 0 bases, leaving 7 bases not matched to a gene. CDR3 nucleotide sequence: TGTGCCAGCAGTCCACTGACAGGGGGCATCTCCTACGAGCAGTACTCC. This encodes CASSPLTGGISYEQYS.

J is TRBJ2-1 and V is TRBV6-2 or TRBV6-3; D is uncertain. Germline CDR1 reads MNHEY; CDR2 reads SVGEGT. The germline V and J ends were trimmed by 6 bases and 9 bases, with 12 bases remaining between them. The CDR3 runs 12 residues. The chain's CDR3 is CASSQVSIEQFF. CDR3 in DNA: TGTGCCAGCAGCCAGGTTTCAATTGAGCAGTTCTTC.

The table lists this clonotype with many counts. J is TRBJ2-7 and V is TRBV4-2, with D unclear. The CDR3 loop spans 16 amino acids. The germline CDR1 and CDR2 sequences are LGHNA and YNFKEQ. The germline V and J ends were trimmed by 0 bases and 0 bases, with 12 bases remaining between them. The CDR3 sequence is CASSQEFSQSSYEQYF. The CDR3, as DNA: TGTGCCAGCAGCCAAGAATTCAGCCAGAGCTCCTACGAGCAGTACTTC.

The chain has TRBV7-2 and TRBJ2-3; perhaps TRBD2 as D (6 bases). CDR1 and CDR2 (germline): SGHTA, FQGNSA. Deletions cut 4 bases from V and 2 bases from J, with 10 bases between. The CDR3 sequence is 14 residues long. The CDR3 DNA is TGTGCCAGCAGCTGGTCTAGCGACACAGATACGCAGTATTTT. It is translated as CASSWSSDTDTQYF.

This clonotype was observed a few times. This CDR3 reads CAAETRDSRREQYF. CDR3 DNA: TGTGCCGCAGAGACCCGGGACAGTCGTAGGGAGCAGTACTTC. The chain joins TRBV6-2 or TRBV6-3 to TRBJ2-7; TRBD1 aligns across 7 bases. The CDR3 runs to 14 residues. Germline V lookup: CDR1 MNHEY, CDR2 SVGEGT. V was pared by 11 bases and J by 7 bases, with 17 bases of the junction left unmatched.

CDR3: CASSPAGQSYEQYF. In DNA, the CDR3 is TGTGCCAGCAGCCCCGCGGGGCAGTCGTACGAGCAGTACTTC. The rearrangement links TRBV7-6 to TRBJ2-7; D may be TRBD2 (6 bases). V was clipped by 5 bases and J by 4 bases, with 15 bases between them. The CDR3 length is 14 residues. The germline V gene encodes CDR1 SGHVS and CDR2 FNYEAQ.

CDR3 coding DNA: TGTGCCAGCAGCTTGGAGATTTCAGGGTTAGCCAAAAACATTCAGTACTTC. It translates to CASSLEISGLAKNIQYF. The rearrangement uses TRBV5-5 and TRBJ2-4; possibly TRBD1 for D (5 bases). V dropped 0 bases and J dropped 0 bases, with 13 bases sitting between them. The CDR3 runs to 17 residues. CDR1 is SGHKS and CDR2 is YYEKEE in the germline V gene (reference sequence).

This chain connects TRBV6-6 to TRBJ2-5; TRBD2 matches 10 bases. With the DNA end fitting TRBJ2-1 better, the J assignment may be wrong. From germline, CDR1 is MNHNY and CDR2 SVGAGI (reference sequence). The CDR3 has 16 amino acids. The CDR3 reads CASIPWSGGAPNEQFF. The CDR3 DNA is TGTGCCAGCATCCCTTGGAGCGGGGGGGCCCCCAATGAGCAGTTCTTC.

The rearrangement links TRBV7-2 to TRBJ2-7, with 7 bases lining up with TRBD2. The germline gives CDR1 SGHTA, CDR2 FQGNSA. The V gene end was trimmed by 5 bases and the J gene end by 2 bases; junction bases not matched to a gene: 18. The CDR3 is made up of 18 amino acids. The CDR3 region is CASSLRYGGSKGPYEQYF. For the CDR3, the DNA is TGTGCCAGCAGCCTGAGGTACGGCGGGAGTAAGGGTCCCTACGAGCAGTACTTC.

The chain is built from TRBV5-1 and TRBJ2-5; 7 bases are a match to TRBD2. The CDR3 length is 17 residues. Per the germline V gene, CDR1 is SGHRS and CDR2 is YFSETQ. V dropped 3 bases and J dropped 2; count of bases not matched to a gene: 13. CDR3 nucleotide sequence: TGCGCCAGCAGCTCAAAGAGAGGGACTAACTTACAAGAGACCCAGTACTTC. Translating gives CASSSKRGTNLQETQYF.

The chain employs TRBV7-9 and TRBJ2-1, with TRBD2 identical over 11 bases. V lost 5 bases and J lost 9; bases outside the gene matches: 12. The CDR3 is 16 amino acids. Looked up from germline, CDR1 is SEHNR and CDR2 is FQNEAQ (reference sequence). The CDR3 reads CASSPPTSGRGGEQFF. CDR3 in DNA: TGTGCCAGCAGCCCGCCTACTAGCGGGAGAGGGGGTGAGCAGTTCTTC.

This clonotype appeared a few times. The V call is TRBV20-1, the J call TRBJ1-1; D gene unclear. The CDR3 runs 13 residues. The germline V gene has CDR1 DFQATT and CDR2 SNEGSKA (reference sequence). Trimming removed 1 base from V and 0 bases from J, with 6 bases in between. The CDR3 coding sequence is TGCAGTGCTAGAGGGATCTTGAACACTGAAGCTTTCTTT. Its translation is CSARGILNTEAFF.

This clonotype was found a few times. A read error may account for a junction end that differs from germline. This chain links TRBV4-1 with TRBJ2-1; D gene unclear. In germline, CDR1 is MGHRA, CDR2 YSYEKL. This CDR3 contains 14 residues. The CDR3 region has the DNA TGTGCCAGCAGCCCCCTCCCCGGCAACAATGAGCAGTTCTTC. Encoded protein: CASSPLPGNNEQFF.

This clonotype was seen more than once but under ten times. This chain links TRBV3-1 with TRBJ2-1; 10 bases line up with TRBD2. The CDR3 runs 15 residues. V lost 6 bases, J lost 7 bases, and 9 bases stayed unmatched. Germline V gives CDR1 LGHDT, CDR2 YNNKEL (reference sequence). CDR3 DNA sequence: TGTGCCAGCAGTTTCATAGCGGGGGGCGGGAATGAGCAGTTCTTC. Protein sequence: CASSFIAGGGNEQFF.

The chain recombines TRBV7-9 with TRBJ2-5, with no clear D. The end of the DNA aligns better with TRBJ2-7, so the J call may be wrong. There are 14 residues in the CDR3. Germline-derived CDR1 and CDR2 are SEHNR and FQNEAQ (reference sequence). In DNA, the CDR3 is TGTGCCAGCACTTCGCAGAAGTCCCCCTACGAGCAGTACTTC. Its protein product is CASTSQKSPYEQYF.

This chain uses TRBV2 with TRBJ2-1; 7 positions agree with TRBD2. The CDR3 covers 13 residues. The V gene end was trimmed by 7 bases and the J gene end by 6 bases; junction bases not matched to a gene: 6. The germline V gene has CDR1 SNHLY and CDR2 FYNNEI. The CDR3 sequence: CASTWTRVNEQFF. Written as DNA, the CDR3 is TGTGCCAGCACGTGGACTAGGGTCAATGAGCAGTTCTTC.

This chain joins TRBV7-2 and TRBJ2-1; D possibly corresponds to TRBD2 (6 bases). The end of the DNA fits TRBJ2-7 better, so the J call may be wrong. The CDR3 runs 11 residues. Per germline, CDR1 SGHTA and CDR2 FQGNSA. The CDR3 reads CASSHAGEQYF. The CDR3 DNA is TGTGCCAGCAGCCATGCGGGGGAGCAGTACTTC.

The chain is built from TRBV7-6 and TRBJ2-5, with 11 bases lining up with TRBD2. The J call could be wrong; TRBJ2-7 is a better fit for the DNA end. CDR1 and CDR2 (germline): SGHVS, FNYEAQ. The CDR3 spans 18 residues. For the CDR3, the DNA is TGTGCCAGCAGCTTAGGACCCGGGACTAGCGGAAGAAGCTACGAGCAGTACTTC. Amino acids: CASSLGPGTSGRSYEQYF.

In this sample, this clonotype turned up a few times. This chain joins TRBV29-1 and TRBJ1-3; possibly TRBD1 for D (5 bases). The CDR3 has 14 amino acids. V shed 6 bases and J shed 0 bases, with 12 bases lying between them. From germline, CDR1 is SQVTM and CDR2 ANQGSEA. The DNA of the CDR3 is TGCAGCGTAGGAGACAGTGGCTCTGGAAACACCATATATTTT. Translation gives CSVGDSGSGNTIYF. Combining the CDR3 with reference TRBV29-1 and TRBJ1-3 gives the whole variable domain SAVISQKPSRDICQRGTSLTIQCQVDSQVTMMFWYRQQPGQSLTLIATANQGSEATYESGFVIDKFPISRPNLTFSTLTVSNMSPEDSSIYLCSVGDSGSGNTIYFGEGSWLTVV.